This T cell receptor beta chain comes out of a study of T cells in Graves' hyperthyroidism and ophthalmopathy. Background on the study: Staff took peripheral blood when the initial diagnosis was made, before any treatment began.

From germline, CDR1 is SEHNR and CDR2 FQNEAQ (reference sequence). The CDR3 runs 14 residues. V was pared by 4 bases and J by 3 bases, with 13 bases between. Uncontrolled infection, other autoimmune disease, pregnancy or lactation barred patients from enrollment. Used for diagnoses were clinical symptoms, serum thyroxine and TRAb, thyroid ultrasound and orbital computed tomography. Amplification of TCR beta CDR3 regions was performed using RNA transcripts as template. The HTBI set primed first-round TCR CDR3 RT-PCR. TCRdb called the multiplex PCR reads again in MiXCR, with one record for every CDR3 protein. This table holds around 300,000 distinct CDR3 sequences, roughly 15% found once. General observations from the study: Blood also showed most of the thyroid clonotypes that were expanded above 0.001.

This clonotype was seen ten or more times. Its antigen is currently unknown. Sequenced: blood. V is TRBV7-9 and J is TRBJ2-7, with D perhaps matching TRBD2 (7 bases). This TCR was sampled from a woman in her forties or fifties with Graves' hyperthyroidism that later progressed to Graves' ophthalmopathy. CDR3 protein: CASSYEGGVYEQYF. The CDR3 DNA reads TGTGCCAGCAGCTATGAAGGGGGGGTCTACGAGCAGTACTTC.